This T cell receptor (beta chain) was sequenced in a study of blood T cell repertoires in COVID-19. About the research overall: Specimens from acute and convalescent COVID-19 originated in the United States, Italy and Spain. Nucleic acid was either cDNA or gDNA, and it came from T cells, B-cell-depleted T cells, or PBMCs.

Enrolment of Seattle patients took place during active infection, and they were followed longitudinally. V dropped 3 bases and J dropped 3; count of bases not matched to a gene: 4. Germline assignment: CDR1 LGHDT and CDR2 YNNKEL (reference sequence). CDR3 length: 14 residues. How the authors handled the data: Cell counts per sample came from amplifying reference gene primers. Here immunoSEQ multiplex PCR was the method, and the copy in TCRdb shows in-frame clones only, minus some. V and J calls and clone size are given by that table; D and trimming were obtained from the DNA. The sample lists about 200,000 clones; over 80% were seen once.

The gene calls are TRBV3-1 (or the pseudogene TRBV3-2) and TRBJ2-7; TRBD1 matches 8 bases. The TCR sequence derives from a man in his sixties with COVID-19, enrolled during active disease. Sequenced: peripheral blood. The CDR3 is CASSQGQVSYEQYF. In DNA, the CDR3 is TGTGCCAGCAGCCAGGGACAGGTGAGCTACGAGCAGTACTTC.